This T cell receptor beta chain comes out of a study of CD8+ T cells in alopecia areata. cDNA reverse transcribed from extracted RNA served as the sequencing template. Assay used: immunoSEQ multiplex PCR; TCRdb lists only in-frame clones, some missing. Singletons are absent from the sample, which has approximately 280,000 clones. V lost 2 bases, J lost 4 bases, and 9 bases lay in between. Germline CDR1 reads NSHNY; CDR2 reads SYGAGN. There are 13 residues in the CDR3. Study-wide results and limits: Mice showed TCR sharing more clearly than patients did, possibly owing to HLA.

Sorting relied on CD4, CD8alpha, NKG2D, NKG2ACE and other markers applied to pooled cutaneous lymph node cells. This clone was detected only a few times. The antigen is undetermined. Gene names are the mouse ones. The read ends 4 residues early relative to the CDR3; the germline J gene fills the gap. The sample consisted of CD4+ T cells sorted from a lymph node. This receptor was taken from a C3H/HeJ mouse with alopecia areata. For this mouse line, the MHC haplotype is H2-k. V gene TRBV13-1 combines with J gene TRBJ1-1; weak D call: TRBD1 (6 bases). The CDR3 reads CASSETGTTEVFF. CDR3 DNA (partial): TGTGCCAGCAGTGAAACAGGGACCACA.